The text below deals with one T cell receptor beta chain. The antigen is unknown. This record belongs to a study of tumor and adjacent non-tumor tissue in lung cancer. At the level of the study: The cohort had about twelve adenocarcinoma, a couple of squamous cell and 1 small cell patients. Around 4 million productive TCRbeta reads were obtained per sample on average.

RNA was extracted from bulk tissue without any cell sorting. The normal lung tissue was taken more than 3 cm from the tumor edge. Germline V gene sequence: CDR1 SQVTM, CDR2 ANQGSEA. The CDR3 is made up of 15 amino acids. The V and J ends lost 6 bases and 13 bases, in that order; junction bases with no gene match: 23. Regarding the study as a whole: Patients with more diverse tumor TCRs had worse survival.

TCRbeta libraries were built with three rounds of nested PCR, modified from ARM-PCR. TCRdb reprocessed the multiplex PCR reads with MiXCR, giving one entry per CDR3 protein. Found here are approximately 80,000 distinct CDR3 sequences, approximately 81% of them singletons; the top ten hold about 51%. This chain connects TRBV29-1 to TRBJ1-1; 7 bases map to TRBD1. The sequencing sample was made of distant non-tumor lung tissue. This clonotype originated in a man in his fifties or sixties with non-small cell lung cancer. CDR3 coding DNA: TGCAGCGTAAAATCTCCAGGGACAGCGAACACTGAATATTTCTTT. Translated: CSVKSPGTANTEYFF.